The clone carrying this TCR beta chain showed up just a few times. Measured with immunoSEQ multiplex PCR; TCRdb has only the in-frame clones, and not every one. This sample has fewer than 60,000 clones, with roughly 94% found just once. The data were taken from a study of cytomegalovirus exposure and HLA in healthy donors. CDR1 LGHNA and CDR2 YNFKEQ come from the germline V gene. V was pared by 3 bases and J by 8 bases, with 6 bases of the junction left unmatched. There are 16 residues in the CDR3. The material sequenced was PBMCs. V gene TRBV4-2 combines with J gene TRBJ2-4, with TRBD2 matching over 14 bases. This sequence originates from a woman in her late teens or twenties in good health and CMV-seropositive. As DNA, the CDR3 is TGTGCCAGCAGCCAGACTAGCGGGAGGGCGGAGGACATTCAGTACTTC. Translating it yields CASSQTSGRAEDIQYF.